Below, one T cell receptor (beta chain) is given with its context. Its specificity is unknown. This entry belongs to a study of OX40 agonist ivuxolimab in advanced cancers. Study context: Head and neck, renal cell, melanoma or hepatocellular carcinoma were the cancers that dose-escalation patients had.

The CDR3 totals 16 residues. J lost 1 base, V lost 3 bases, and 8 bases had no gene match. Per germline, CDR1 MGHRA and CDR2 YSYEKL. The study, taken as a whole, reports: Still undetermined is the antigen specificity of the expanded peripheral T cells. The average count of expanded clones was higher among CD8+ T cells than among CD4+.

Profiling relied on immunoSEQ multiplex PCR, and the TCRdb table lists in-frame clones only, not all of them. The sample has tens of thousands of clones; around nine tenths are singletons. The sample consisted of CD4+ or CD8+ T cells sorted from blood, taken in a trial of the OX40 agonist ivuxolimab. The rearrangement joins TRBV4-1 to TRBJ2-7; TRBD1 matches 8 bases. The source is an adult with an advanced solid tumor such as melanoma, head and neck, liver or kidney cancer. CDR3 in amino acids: CASSQRAGTGSYEQYF. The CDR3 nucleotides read TGCGCCAGCAGCCAGCGGGCGGGGACAGGTTCCTACGAGCAGTACTTC.